The 21 T cell receptor beta chains in this list originate from one sample, sequenced in a study of T cell responses to AZD1222 COVID-19 vaccine. Clones were read by immunoSEQ multiplex PCR, and TCRdb kept only the in-frame ones, dropping some. Of 100,000 or so clones in the sample, about 86% were seen once. The sample consisted of peripheral blood, taken on day 0 of AZD1222 vaccination. These receptors all stem from an adult in good health.

The chain couples TRBV10-3 to TRBJ2-7, with 11 bases matching TRBD2. The CDR3 consists of 16 residues. Per germline, CDR1 ENHRY and CDR2 SYGVKD. The ends lost 6 bases at V and 0 bases at J; junction bases unmatched: 7. The CDR3 DNA reads as TGTGCCATCAGCGCTAGCGGGGGGTACTTCTCCTACGAGCAGTACTTC. Amino acid sequence: CAISASGGYFSYEQYF.

In its sample, this clone was seen a few times. This sequence joins TRBV19 and TRBJ1-2; unclear D gene. The CDR3 is made up of 14 amino acids. Trimming shortened V by 1 base and J by 4 bases, and 10 bases separated the two germline ends. The germline V gene has CDR1 LNHDA and CDR2 SQIVND (reference sequence). The CDR3 sequence is CASSIARDSYGYTF. CDR3 in DNA: TGTGCCAGTAGTATAGCACGAGATTCCTATGGCTACACCTTC.

The chain recombines TRBV29-1 with TRBJ2-3, with 8 bases that match TRBD2. V lost 3 bases and J lost 0; bases outside the gene matches: 5. This CDR3 has 15 residues. Per germline, CDR1 SQVTM and CDR2 ANQGSEA. CDR3 nucleotide sequence: TGCAGCGTTGAGGGGCGGGGGGCGAGCACAGATACGCAGTATTTT. Residues: CSVEGRGASTDTQYF.

This clone was seen just once. The rearrangement uses TRBV9 and TRBJ2-1, with D possibly matching TRBD1 (7 bases). CDR3 length: 18 amino acids. Germline CDR1 is SGDLS and CDR2 is YYNGEE. Trimming cost V 1 base and J 4 bases, with 21 bases left between them. CDR3: CASSVLPDRPGGYNEQFF. In nucleotides, the CDR3 is TGTGCCAGCAGCGTATTACCGGACAGGCCAGGGGGGTACAATGAGCAGTTCTTC.

This chain connects TRBV11-2 to TRBJ2-1; 10 bases agree with TRBD2. Germline V gene sequence: CDR1 SGHAT, CDR2 FQNNGV. CDR3 length: 17 residues. V lost 5 bases and J lost 4; bases outside the gene matches: 11. CDR3 loop: CASSPSALAGAYNEQFF. The DNA of the CDR3 is TGTGCCAGCAGCCCTTCGGCGCTAGCGGGGGCATACAATGAGCAGTTCTTC.

The rearrangement uses TRBV7-6 and TRBJ1-6; D ambiguous. With 1 base removed from V and 0 bases from J, the gap between germline ends came to 4 bases. The CDR3 is 15 amino acids. Germline CDR1 reads SGHVS; CDR2 reads FNYEAQ. In DNA form, the CDR3 reads TGTGCCAGCAGCTTAGGCAGCTCCTATAATTCACCCCTCCACTTT. It translates to CASSLGSSYNSPLHF.

V gene TRBV7-2 combines with J gene TRBJ2-6; no clear D. This CDR3 has 15 residues. Germline V gene sequence: CDR1 SGHTA, CDR2 FQGNSA. Trimming took 2 bases from V and 1 from J, leaving 6 bases between them. DNA for the CDR3: TGTGCCAGCAGCTTAAGGTGGTCTGGGGCCAACGTCCTGACTTTC. It translates to CASSLRWSGANVLTF.

In this sample, this clone turned up once. The J gene is TRBJ2-5, the V gene TRBV19; TRBD2 agrees at 8 bases. The length of the CDR3 is 14 residues. Germline assignment: CDR1 LNHDA and CDR2 SQIVND (reference sequence). Losses at the gene ends were 9 bases for V and 2 bases for J; bases not matched to a gene: 8. CDR3 nucleotides: TGTGCCAGCACGGGCGCGGGGGGTCAAGAGACCCAGTACTTC. It is translated as CASTGAGGQETQYF.

This rearrangement joins TRBV6-5 to TRBJ2-2; 8 bases agree with TRBD1. With 5 bases clipped from V and 5 bases from J, the junction kept 7 bases outside the gene matches. Germline V lookup: CDR1 MNHEY, CDR2 SVGAGI. CDR3 size: 15 residues. The CDR3 DNA sequence: TGTGCCAGCAGTCAGACAGGGGAGACGACCGGGGAGCTGTTTTTT. Translating it yields CASSQTGETTGELFF.

The rearrangement links TRBV18 to TRBJ1-2, with 8 nucleotides matching TRBD1. The CDR3 has 13 amino acids. CDR1 KGHSH and CDR2 LQKENI come from the germline V gene. V gave up 3 bases and J gave up 14 bases; unmatched junction bases: 11. DNA for the CDR3: TGTGCCAGCTCACCTTCCGAAGACAGGGGAAGGACCTTC. Its protein is CASSPSEDRGRTF.

The chain recombines TRBV19 with TRBJ1-5; 10 bases are shared with TRBD1. The CDR3 spans 14 residues. With V trimmed by 5 bases and J by 5 bases, 3 bases remained unmatched. CDR1 and CDR2 from the germline V gene are LNHDA and SQIVND (reference sequence). This CDR3 is CASSRQGADQPQHF. DNA of the CDR3: TGTGCCAGTAGTCGACAGGGGGCGGATCAGCCCCAGCATTTT. The full variable domain, rest sourced from reference TRBV19 and TRBJ1-5, is DGGITQSPKYLFRKEGQNVTLSCEQNLNHDAMYWYRQDPGQGLRLIYYSQIVNDFQKGDIAEGYSVSREKKESFPLTVTSAQKNPTAFYLCASSRQGADQPQHFGDGTRLSIL.

This chain links TRBV6-2 or TRBV6-3 with TRBJ1-4, with D maybe TRBD1 (6 bases). The CDR3 totals 14 residues. Looked up from germline, CDR1 is MNHEY and CDR2 is SVGEGT. Trimming left V 6 bases short and J 13 bases short, with 21 bases between. CDR3 bases: TGTGCCAGCAGCCGCCGGGACAAAGAAGGGGGACTGTTTTTT. This gives the protein CASSRRDKEGGLFF.

The genes are TRBV7-6 and TRBJ1-5, with 8 nucleotides matching TRBD1. With 3 bases clipped from V and 6 bases from J, the junction kept 7 bases outside the gene matches. There are 15 residues in the CDR3. Germline CDR1 SGHVS, CDR2 FNYEAQ. CDR3 residues: CASSLRQGRGQPQHF. The CDR3 nucleotides are TGTGCCAGCAGCTTGCGACAGGGGAGGGGTCAGCCCCAGCATTTT.

This sequence joins TRBV10-3 and TRBJ1-1, with D tentatively TRBD1 (5 bases). The V end lost 6 bases, the J end lost 4 bases, and 15 bases lay between the germline ends. CDR3 length: 14 amino acids. Germline assignment: CDR1 ENHRY and CDR2 SYGVKD. DNA for the CDR3: TGTGCCATCAGGGGCAGCCCGGGGGGCACTGAAGCTTTCTTT. Encoded protein: CAIRGSPGGTEAFF.

J is TRBJ2-7 and V is TRBV2; tentative D call: TRBD1 (7 bases). The V end was cut by 4 bases, the J end by 1 base, with 17 bases between. This CDR3 has 16 residues. The germline V gene has CDR1 SNHLY and CDR2 FYNNEI. Written as DNA, the CDR3 is TGTGCCAGCAGTGCCCAGGGGGGACGGGGGTCCTACGAGCAGTACTTC. It encodes CASSAQGGRGSYEQYF.

The V and J genes are TRBV7-2 and TRBJ2-5, with 8 bases that match TRBD2. The CDR3 covers 19 residues. Germline lookup yields CDR1 SGHTA and CDR2 FQGNSA. After removal of 1 base from V and 1 base from J, the junction contained 14 bases not matched to a gene. The CDR3 coding sequence is TGTGCCAGCAGCTTAGGTCTGGGGGAAGCGGGGGCCCTCCAAGAGACCCAGTACTTC. It specifies CASSLGLGEAGALQETQYF.

The rearrangement joins TRBV2 to TRBJ2-7; 7 nucleotides agree with TRBD1. V lost 2 bases and J lost 0; bases outside the gene matches: 10. This CDR3 spans 17 amino acids. Germline V gene sequence: CDR1 SNHLY, CDR2 FYNNEI. Here the CDR3 DNA reads TGTGCCAGCAGTGAACCCACACAGGGGCCAACCTCCTACGAGCAGTACTTC. Translated, it gives CASSEPTQGPTSYEQYF.

This clone was seen a single time. The chain uses TRBV6-5 and TRBJ2-1, with D possibly being TRBD2 (5 bases). The V end was cut by 7 bases, the J end by 7 bases, with 11 bases between. The CDR3 extends over 12 amino acids. Germline CDR1 reads MNHEY; CDR2 reads SVGAGI. The CDR3 DNA is TGTGCCAGCAACCCGGGGTTAAATGAGCAGTTCTTC. Translated: CASNPGLNEQFF.

This clone was seen once. This chain joins TRBV27 and TRBJ1-5; D is uncertain. The germline gives CDR1 MNHEY, CDR2 SMNVEV (reference sequence). This CDR3 has 13 residues. The V end was cut by 6 bases, the J end by 6 bases, with 12 bases between. CDR3 DNA: TGTGCCAGCAGGTTAAGGGAGTCTCAGCCCCAGCATTTT. It is translated as CASRLRESQPQHF.

V gene TRBV19 combines with J gene TRBJ2-7, with TRBD1 matching 7 bases. The CDR3 has 13 residues. The V segment lost 6 bases and the J segment 3 bases; nucleotides outside the gene matches: 5. Looked up from germline, CDR1 is LNHDA and CDR2 is SQIVND (reference sequence). CDR3 bases: TGTGCCAGTAGCATGGGACAGCTCTACGAGCAGTACTTC. This encodes CASSMGQLYEQYF.

Comment on this clone: This sample includes further DNA sequences coding for the same CDR3. This chain uses TRBV20-1 with TRBJ2-1; TRBD1 is a possible D gene (5 bases). This CDR3 is built from 14 residues. In germline, CDR1 is DFQATT, CDR2 SNEGSKA (reference sequence). The V gene lost 3 bases and the J gene lost 0 bases, with 9 bases spanning the gap. The CDR3, as DNA: TGCAGTGCTAGTCAGGGATCCTCCTACAATGAGCAGTTCTTC. It specifies CSASQGSSYNEQFF.